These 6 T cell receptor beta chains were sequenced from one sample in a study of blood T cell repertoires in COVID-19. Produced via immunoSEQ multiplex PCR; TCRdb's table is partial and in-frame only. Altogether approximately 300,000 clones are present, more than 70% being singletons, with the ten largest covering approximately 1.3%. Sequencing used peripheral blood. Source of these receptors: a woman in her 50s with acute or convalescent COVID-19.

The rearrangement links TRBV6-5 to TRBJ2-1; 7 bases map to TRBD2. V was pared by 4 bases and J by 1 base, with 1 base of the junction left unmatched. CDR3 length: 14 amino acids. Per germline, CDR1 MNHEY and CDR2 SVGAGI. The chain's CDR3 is CASSLGGSYNEQFF. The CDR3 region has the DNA TGTGCCAGCAGTTTGGGGGGGTCCTACAATGAGCAGTTCTTC.

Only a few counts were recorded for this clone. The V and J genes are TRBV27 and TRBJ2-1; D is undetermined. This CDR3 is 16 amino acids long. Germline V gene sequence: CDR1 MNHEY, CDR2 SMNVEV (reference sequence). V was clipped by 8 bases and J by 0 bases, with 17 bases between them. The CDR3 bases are TGTGCCAGCGCCCCCCCAGAGGTTAGCTCCTACAATGAGCAGTTCTTC. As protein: CASAPPEVSSYNEQFF.

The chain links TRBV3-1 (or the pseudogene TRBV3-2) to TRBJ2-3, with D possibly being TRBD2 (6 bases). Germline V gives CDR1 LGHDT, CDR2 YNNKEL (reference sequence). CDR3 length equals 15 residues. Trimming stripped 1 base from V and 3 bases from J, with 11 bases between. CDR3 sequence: CASSQGWLATDTQYF. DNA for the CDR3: TGTGCCAGCAGCCAAGGTTGGCTAGCGACAGATACGCAGTATTTT.

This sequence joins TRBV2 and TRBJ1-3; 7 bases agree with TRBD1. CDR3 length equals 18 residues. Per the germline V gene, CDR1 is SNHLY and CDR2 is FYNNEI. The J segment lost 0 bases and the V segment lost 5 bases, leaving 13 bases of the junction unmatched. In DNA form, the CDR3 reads TGTGCCAGCAGTCCTACCCTGGACAGGTTAAGCTCTGGAAACACCATATATTTT. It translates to CASSPTLDRLSSGNTIYF.

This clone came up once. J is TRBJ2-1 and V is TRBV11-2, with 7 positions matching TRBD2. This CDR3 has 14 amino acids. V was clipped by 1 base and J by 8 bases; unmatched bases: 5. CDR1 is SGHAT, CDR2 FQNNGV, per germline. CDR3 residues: CASSLVTSRDEQFF. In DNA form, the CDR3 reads TGTGCCAGCAGCTTAGTGACTAGCAGGGATGAGCAGTTCTTC. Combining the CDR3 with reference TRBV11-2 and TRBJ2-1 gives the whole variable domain EAGVAQSPRYKIIEKRQSVAFWCNPISGHATLYWYQQILGQGPKLLIQFQNNGVVDDSQLPKDRFSAERLKGVDSTLKIQPAKLEDSAVYLCASSLVTSRDEQFFGPGTRLTVL.

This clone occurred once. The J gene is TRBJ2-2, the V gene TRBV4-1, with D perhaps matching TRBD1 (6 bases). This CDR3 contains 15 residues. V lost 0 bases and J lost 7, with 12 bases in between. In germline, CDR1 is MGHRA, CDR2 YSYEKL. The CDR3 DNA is TGCGCCAGCAGCCAAGATCCCAGGGGTAACGGGGAGCTGTTTTTT. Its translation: CASSQDPRGNGELFF.